This T cell receptor beta chain was recorded in a study of blood T cells in healthy people across ages. The CDR3 contains 15 residues. CDR1 is SEHNR and CDR2 is FQNEAQ in the germline V gene (reference sequence). V was clipped by 5 bases and J by 8 bases; unmatched bases: 13. Study-wide results and caveats: The recorded TCR beta diversity per million T cells decreased in a roughly linear manner with age.

Each donor supplied approximately 10 milliliters of peripheral blood. There are a few counts of this clonotype. No antigen is known for it. A sample-barcoded 5' primer and a J-beta primer mix were used in a second PCR of about 7 to 12 cycles. TCRdb passed the 5' RACE reads through MiXCR, listing each CDR3 protein once. The data contain hundreds of thousands of distinct CDR3 sequences, about 40% of them singletons. The TCR sequence derives from a woman aged 60 to 75 in good health. The chain links TRBV7-9 to TRBJ2-3; TRBD1 aligns across 7 bases. Source material: blood. CDR3 DNA: TGTGCCAGCAGCGCACAACGACAGGGAAGGACTACGCAGTATTTT. Its protein product is CASSAQRQGRTTQYF.